These T cell receptor beta chains were read from a single sample in a study of T cell changes during pregnancy in multiple sclerosis. Data came from immunoSEQ multiplex PCR; TCRdb stores just in-frame clones and leaves some out. The table lists some 1,200 clones, 80% of them singletons, with about 43% in the top ten. Sequencing was carried out using CD4+ T cells from PBMCs (not recorded whether the cells were cultured). The origin of the receptors is a female patient with multiple sclerosis, enrolled in a pregnancy study. Some clones in this sample may be carry-over from other donors' samples. Both conserved end residues are part of each CDR3. The order of the fields is J gene, V gene, clone size, D gene, CDR3 DNA, CDR3 protein. A D gene is named only where the DNA matches it firmly. The listing skips clone size in some rows; elsewhere it reads once, few, many or a size class.

J gene: TRBJ2-7
V gene: TRBV6-1
clone size: -
D gene: TRBD2
CDR3 DNA: TGTGCCAGCTTGACTAGCGGGAACTACGAGCAGTACTTC
CDR3 protein: CASLTSGNYEQYF

J gene: TRBJ2-7
V gene: TRBV28
clone size: few
D gene: TRBD1
CDR3 DNA: TGTGCCAGCTTGGGCCAGGGGGCCTACGAGCAGTACTTC
CDR3 protein: CASLGQGAYEQYF

J gene: TRBJ1-2
V gene: TRBV5-1
clone size: -
D gene: TRBD1
CDR3 DNA: TGCGCCAGCAGCTTGGAGGACAGGGTCGGCTACACCTTC
CDR3 protein: CASSLEDRVGYTF

J gene: TRBJ1-1
V gene: TRBV7-3
clone size: -
D gene: -
CDR3 DNA: TGTGCCAGCAGCTTGGACGTGAACACTGAAGCTTTCTTT
CDR3 protein: CASSLDVNTEAFF

J gene: TRBJ1-2
V gene: TRBV4-1
clone size: -
D gene: -
CDR3 DNA: TGCGCCAGCAGCCAAGACAGGACCCTTAACTATGGCTACACCTTC
CDR3 protein: CASSQDRTLNYGYTF

J gene: TRBJ2-7
V gene: TRBV6-5
clone size: -
D gene: -
CDR3 DNA: TGTGCCAGCAAATTCCGGGACTCTGCCTCCTACGAGCAGTACTTC
CDR3 protein: CASKFRDSASYEQYF

J gene: TRBJ2-1
V gene: TRBV28
clone size: -
D gene: TRBD1
CDR3 DNA: TGTGCCAGCAGTTTCCCGGGACAGGGGTTCAATGAGCAGTTCTTC
CDR3 protein: CASSFPGQGFNEQFF

J gene: TRBJ2-3
V gene: TRBV28
clone size: -
D gene: TRBD1
CDR3 DNA: TGTGCCAGCAGTTTATGGACAGGGGGGGCAGATACGCAGTATTTT
CDR3 protein: CASSLWTGGADTQYF

J gene: TRBJ2-7
V gene: TRBV11-2
clone size: -
D gene: -
CDR3 DNA: TGCGCCAGCAGCCTACGACTAGACAGTTCCTACGAGCAGTACTTC
CDR3 protein: CASSLRLDSSYEQYF

J gene: TRBJ2-1
V gene: TRBV6-4
clone size: few
D gene: -
CDR3 DNA: TGTGCCAGCAGCCCGGGGGCGGGGCAAAACAATGAGCAGTTCTTC
CDR3 protein: CASSPGAGQNNEQFF

J gene: TRBJ1-2
V gene: TRBV18
clone size: -
D gene: -
CDR3 DNA: TGTGCCAGCTCACCAAGTCCAGGCTATGGCTACACCTTC
CDR3 protein: CASSPSPGYGYTF

J gene: TRBJ2-3
V gene: TRBV13
clone size: few
D gene: -
CDR3 DNA: TGTGCCAGCAGCACCCGGACAGCCACAGATACGCAGTATTTT
CDR3 protein: CASSTRTATDTQYF

J gene: TRBJ1-1
V gene: TRBV9
clone size: once
D gene: -
CDR3 DNA: TGTGCCAGCAGCGTATTACAGCAGACGGGTGAAGCTTTCTTT
CDR3 protein: CASSVLQQTGEAFF

J gene: TRBJ1-4
V gene: TRBV5-1
clone size: -
D gene: -
CDR3 DNA: TGCGCCAGCAGCGACAGGCGGTCGGAAAAACTGTTTTTT
CDR3 protein: CASSDRRSEKLFF

J gene: TRBJ1-4
V gene: TRBV4-1
clone size: -
D gene: -
CDR3 DNA: TGCGCCAGCAGCCAAATCTCAGGCGTTGAAAAACTGTTTTTT
CDR3 protein: CASSQISGVEKLFF

J gene: TRBJ2-1
V gene: TRBV28
clone size: -
D gene: -
CDR3 DNA: TGTGCCAGCAGCGAGGGTCCCTACAATGAGCAGTTCTTC
CDR3 protein: CASSEGPYNEQFF

J gene: TRBJ2-7
V gene: TRBV6-9
clone size: few
D gene: TRBD2
CDR3 DNA: TGTGCCAGCTTGACTAGCGGGAGAGGGGAGCAGTACTTC
CDR3 protein: CASLTSGRGEQYF

J gene: TRBJ1-2
V gene: TRBV6-5
clone size: large
D gene: -
CDR3 DNA: TGTGCCAGCAGTTACTCTGGGGGGCAAGGCTATGGCTACACCTTC
CDR3 protein: CASSYSGGQGYGYTF

J gene: TRBJ1-6
V gene: TRBV28
clone size: -
D gene: -
CDR3 DNA: TGTGCCAGCAGCTCTTTCCCAAATTCACCCCTCCACTTT
CDR3 protein: CASSSFPNSPLHF

J gene: TRBJ1-5
V gene: TRBV5-6
clone size: -
D gene: -
CDR3 DNA: TGTGCCAGCAGCCGAACCTCGGGACCCAGGGATTCGAGCAATCAGCCCCAGCATTTT
CDR3 protein: CASSRTSGPRDSSNQPQHF

J gene: TRBJ2-7
V gene: TRBV6-9
clone size: -
D gene: -
CDR3 DNA: TGTGCCAGCAGTTACAGGGGGAGGGACTACGAGCAGTACTTC
CDR3 protein: CASSYRGRDYEQYF

J gene: TRBJ1-6
V gene: TRBV10-3
clone size: -
D gene: -
CDR3 DNA: TGTGCCATCAGTGGCGGGGGCTTTTCACCCCTCCACTTT
CDR3 protein: CAISGGGFSPLHF

J gene: TRBJ1-3
V gene: TRBV15
clone size: -
D gene: -
CDR3 DNA: TGTGCCACCAGCAGAGATTTGGGAACTGGAAACACCATATATTTT
CDR3 protein: CATSRDLGTGNTIYF

J gene: TRBJ1-6
V gene: TRBV2
clone size: -
D gene: -
CDR3 DNA: TGTGCCAGCAGACCCCACCACGGGGGGACTAATTCACCCCTCCACTTT
CDR3 protein: CASRPHHGGTNSPLHF

J gene: TRBJ2-1
V gene: TRBV4-3
clone size: once
D gene: TRBD2
CDR3 DNA: TGCGCCAGCAGCCAAGGGAAGGGACTAGCGGGTGGGAATGAGCAGTTCTTC
CDR3 protein: CASSQGKGLAGGNEQFF

J gene: TRBJ2-7
V gene: TRBV4-1
clone size: -
D gene: -
CDR3 DNA: TGCGCCAGCAGCCAAGAAACTCCGTCCTACGAGCAGTACTTC
CDR3 protein: CASSQETPSYEQYF

J gene: TRBJ2-7
V gene: TRBV2
clone size: -
D gene: TRBD2
CDR3 DNA: TGTGCCAGCAGTCCCCTCGGGGGACTAGCGGCCTACGAGCAGTACTTC
CDR3 protein: CASSPLGGLAAYEQYF

J gene: TRBJ1-1
V gene: TRBV6-6
clone size: -
D gene: -
CDR3 DNA: TGTGCCAGCAGTTACCTCCGGGACAAGGAGGGAGCTTTCTTT
CDR3 protein: CASSYLRDKEGAFF

J gene: TRBJ1-1
V gene: TRBV7-6
clone size: -
D gene: -
CDR3 DNA: TGTGCCAGCAGCTTAGCCCAGGGTAAGACTGAAGCTTTCTTT
CDR3 protein: CASSLAQGKTEAFF

J gene: TRBJ2-5
V gene: TRBV4-1
clone size: -
D gene: -
CDR3 DNA: TGTGCCAGCAGCCAAGTCGCGGTAGAAGAGACCCAGTACTTC
CDR3 protein: CASSQVAVEETQYF

J gene: TRBJ1-2
V gene: TRBV9
clone size: -
D gene: -
CDR3 DNA: TGTGCCAGCAGCGAGGCTGGGGTTCCTAACTATGGCTACACCTTC
CDR3 protein: CASSEAGVPNYGYTF

J gene: TRBJ2-5
V gene: TRBV12-5
clone size: -
D gene: TRBD1
CDR3 DNA: TGTGCTAGTGGTTTGACCTCGACAGGGATGGCGTACCAAGAGACCCAGTACTTC
CDR3 protein: CASGLTSTGMAYQETQYF

J gene: TRBJ2-7
V gene: TRBV27
clone size: -
D gene: -
CDR3 DNA: TGCCACCCCTCCGGGAGTCTCTACGAGCAGTACTTC
CDR3 protein: CHPSGSLYEQYF

J gene: TRBJ1-6
V gene: TRBV7-3
clone size: once
D gene: TRBD1
CDR3 DNA: TGTGCCAGCAGCTTAAATGCAGGGGGCGATTCACCCCTCCACTTT
CDR3 protein: CASSLNAGGDSPLHF

J gene: TRBJ1-5
V gene: TRBV18
clone size: large
D gene: -
CDR3 DNA: TGTGCCAGCTGTACAGGGCAGGATCAGCCCCAGCATTTT
CDR3 protein: CASCTGQDQPQHF

J gene: TRBJ1-6
V gene: TRBV4-1
clone size: once
D gene: -
CDR3 DNA: TGCGCCAGCAGCCAACAGAGCTCCTATAATTCACCCCTCCACTTT
CDR3 protein: CASSQQSSYNSPLHF

J gene: TRBJ2-7
V gene: TRBV6-1
clone size: -
D gene: -
CDR3 DNA: TGTGCCAGTGCTAGCTACGAGCAGTACTTC
CDR3 protein: CASASYEQYF

J gene: TRBJ2-3
V gene: TRBV2
clone size: -
D gene: -
CDR3 DNA: TGTGCCAGCGTCCGTGGCGGGACATTGTATTTT
CDR3 protein: CASVRGGTLYF

J gene: TRBJ2-6
V gene: TRBV5-3
clone size: -
D gene: -
CDR3 DNA: TGTGCCAGAACAGAACAAAGTCGGGCCAACGTCCTGACTTTC
CDR3 protein: CARTEQSRANVLTF

J gene: TRBJ1-1
V gene: TRBV2
clone size: -
D gene: -
CDR3 DNA: TGTGCCAGCTGCGCCGGGGACTCCACTGAAGCTTTCTTT
CDR3 protein: CASCAGDSTEAFF

J gene: TRBJ2-7
V gene: TRBV11-2
clone size: -
D gene: -
CDR3 DNA: TGTGCCAGCAGCTTAGATCGGGGGTTTTTAAGGGGGAAGACCTACGAGCAGTACTTC
CDR3 protein: CASSLDRGFLRGKTYEQYF

J gene: TRBJ2-7
V gene: TRBV5-1
clone size: -
D gene: -
CDR3 DNA: TGCGCCAGCAGCTTAACAGGCGGTAACTACGAGCAGTACTTC
CDR3 protein: CASSLTGGNYEQYF

J gene: TRBJ2-7
V gene: TRBV7-2
clone size: once
D gene: -
CDR3 DNA: TGTGCCAGCAGCCTAACGCCCGGGAGCCCGTACTTC
CDR3 protein: CASSLTPGSPYF

J gene: TRBJ2-7
V gene: TRBV6-6
clone size: once
D gene: -
CDR3 DNA: TGTGCCAGCAGTGTGACACGGGACTTTTACGAGCAGTACTTC
CDR3 protein: CASSVTRDFYEQYF

J gene: TRBJ1-1
V gene: TRBV7-2
clone size: -
D gene: -
CDR3 DNA: TGTGCCAGCAGCTTCGACAGCTTAAACACTGAAGCTTTCTTT
CDR3 protein: CASSFDSLNTEAFF

J gene: TRBJ2-6
V gene: TRBV6-1
clone size: -
D gene: -
CDR3 DNA: TGTGCCAGCAGTGAACACTCCCTCTCTGGGGCCAACGTCCTGACTTTC
CDR3 protein: CASSEHSLSGANVLTF

J gene: TRBJ1-6
V gene: TRBV30
clone size: -
D gene: TRBD1
CDR3 DNA: TGTGCCTGGAGTCCCGGGACAGGGGGTTTTTATAATTCACCCCTCCACTTT
CDR3 protein: CAWSPGTGGFYNSPLHF

J gene: TRBJ1-2
V gene: TRBV4-3
clone size: -
D gene: -
CDR3 DNA: TGCGCCAGCAGCCAAGAAGGGGGGGGCTACACCTTC
CDR3 protein: CASSQEGGGYTF

J gene: TRBJ1-3
V gene: TRBV28
clone size: once
D gene: -
CDR3 DNA: TGTGCCAGCAGGGGATCCCAGGAGGGTGGAAACACCATATATTTT
CDR3 protein: CASRGSQEGGNTIYF

J gene: TRBJ2-7
V gene: TRBV5-1
clone size: -
D gene: -
CDR3 DNA: TGCGCCAGCAGCTTGGATTACAGGCAAAGCTACGAGCAGTACTTC
CDR3 protein: CASSLDYRQSYEQYF

J gene: TRBJ1-2
V gene: TRBV7-2
clone size: once
D gene: TRBD1
CDR3 DNA: TGTGCCAGCAGCTCCGGGACAGGGTCTGGTGGCTACACCTTC
CDR3 protein: CASSSGTGSGGYTF

J gene: TRBJ2-3
V gene: TRBV5-1
clone size: hyperexpanded
D gene: TRBD2
CDR3 DNA: TGCGCCAGCAGCTTGGGTAATAGCGGGAGAGGCTGGGCGGATACGCAGTATTTT
CDR3 protein: CASSLGNSGRGWADTQYF

J gene: TRBJ1-2
V gene: TRBV9
clone size: large
D gene: -
CDR3 DNA: TGTGCCAGCAGCGTAGTGGGGCAGATTGGCTACACCTTC
CDR3 protein: CASSVVGQIGYTF

J gene: TRBJ1-1
V gene: TRBV6-7
clone size: -
D gene: -
CDR3 DNA: TGTGCCAGCAGATTATCCCCATTGAAGGCTTTCTTT
CDR3 protein: CASRLSPLKAFF

J gene: TRBJ2-2
V gene: TRBV5-1
clone size: -
D gene: -
CDR3 DNA: TGCGCCAGCAGCTTGGCCATGGGGACCCTCTCCTCCCCCGGGGAGCTGTTTTTT
CDR3 protein: CASSLAMGTLSSPGELFF

J gene: TRBJ2-5
V gene: TRBV7-3
clone size: -
D gene: -
CDR3 DNA: TGTGCCAGCAGCCCAGTTCGTGGGGGGAGAGAGACCCAGTACTTC
CDR3 protein: CASSPVRGGRETQYF

J gene: TRBJ2-7
V gene: TRBV11-2
clone size: -
D gene: TRBD1
CDR3 DNA: TGTGCCAGCAGCCATTTAGGGACAGGGACCATCGAGCAGTACTTC
CDR3 protein: CASSHLGTGTIEQYF

J gene: TRBJ1-4
V gene: TRBV7-9
clone size: -
D gene: -
CDR3 DNA: TGTGCCAGCAGTCATCCTGGAGGGGATAATGAAAAACTGTTTTTT
CDR3 protein: CASSHPGGDNEKLFF

J gene: TRBJ2-6
V gene: TRBV14
clone size: -
D gene: -
CDR3 DNA: TGTGCCAGCAGCCGTTCCTCTGGGGCCAACGTCCTGACTTTC
CDR3 protein: CASSRSSGANVLTF